The following is a T cell receptor (beta chain) sequence with its context. Sequenced by immunoSEQ multiplex PCR; TCRdb stores in-frame clones only, minus some. The sample has around 120,000 clones; roughly 88% are singletons. This CDR3 spans 14 amino acids. CDR1 is SNHLY and CDR2 is FYNNEI in the germline V gene. With 6 bases clipped from V and 7 bases from J, the junction kept 8 bases outside the gene matches. The sample comes from a study of blood T cell repertoires in COVID-19. This receptor was taken from a woman aged 45-59 years with active or convalescent COVID-19. Sequenced input: peripheral blood. The chain carries TRBV2 and TRBJ1-3, with 8 nucleotides matching TRBD1. The CDR3 region has the DNA TGTGCCAGCAGCGCCGGACAGGGAAGGAACACCATATATTTT. Protein sequence: CASSAGQGRNTIYF.